The clone carrying this T cell receptor beta chain occurred many times. Its antigen remains unidentified. These data originate in a study of T cells in Graves' hyperthyroidism and ophthalmopathy. Overall study context: Before treatment of any kind, peripheral blood was taken at initial diagnosis.

Study-wide points: Ophthalmopathy was told apart from stable hyperthyroidism by a 13 V-J model.

TCR beta CDR3 regions were amplified from RNA. Researchers ran a first-round RT-PCR on the TCR CDR3 using the HTBI primer set. Each CDR3 protein is one row after TCRdb ran MiXCR on the multiplex PCR reads. The table shows about 180,000 distinct CDR3 sequences, with around 15% occurring only once. The V gene lost 3 bases and the J gene lost 4 bases, with 13 bases spanning the gap. The CDR3 spans 15 residues. Germline lookup yields CDR1 SNHLY and CDR2 FYNNEI. The study enrolled patients aged 18 to 65 with newly diagnosed hyperthyroidism of under 2 months' duration. Lactation, pregnancy, other autoimmune disease or uncontrolled infection excluded patients.

V gene TRBV2 combines with J gene TRBJ1-5, with D tentatively TRBD1 (6 bases). This receptor was taken from a woman aged 45-60 years with Graves' hyperthyroidism. Sequences were obtained from blood. CDR3 residues: CASSDSFRGNQPQHF. In DNA form, the CDR3 reads TGTGCCAGCAGTGACTCCTTCAGGGGTAATCAGCCCCAGCATTTT.